A selection of T cell receptor beta chains follows, all from one sample in a study of beta chain features in type 1 diabetes. Clones were read by immunoSEQ multiplex PCR, and TCRdb kept only the in-frame ones, dropping some. Among 600,000 or so clones listed, about an eighth were seen once. Sequencing used naive CD4+ T cells from blood. These receptors originate from a man aged 25-45 years with type 1 diabetes. The CDR3 runs from the conserved cysteine through the conserved F or W. The order of the fields is clone size, D gene, J gene, V gene, CDR3 protein, CDR3 DNA. A D gene is named only where the DNA matches it firmly. Expanded clones get a size class; other rows say once, few or many, or leave the size out.

- - TRBJ2-3 TRBV5-1 CASSRLRDFSTDTQYF TGCGCCAGCAGCCGCCTCAGGGACTTTAGCACAGATACGCAGTATTTT
few - TRBJ2-1 TRBV5-6 CASSSPKSDEQFF TGTGCCAGCAGCTCGCCAAAGTCGGATGAGCAGTTCTTC
- - TRBJ2-7 TRBV5-6 CASSLAMSQTYEPYF TGTGCCAGCAGCTTGGCCATGTCCCAAACCTACGAGCCGTACTTC
few - TRBJ2-7 TRBV10-3 CAITSGVSSYEQYF TGTGCCATCACCTCGGGGGTCAGCTCCTACGAGCAGTACTTC
- TRBD1 TRBJ2-7 TRBV29-1 CSVGRDRAAYEQYF TGCAGCGTGGGCCGGGACAGGGCCGCCTACGAGCAGTACTTC
- - TRBJ2-5 TRBV7-2 CASRAVELKAQYF TGTGCCAGCAGAGCGGTGGAACTAAAGGCCCAGTACTTC
- - TRBJ2-3 TRBV9 CASSSLHGNTQYF TGTGCCAGCAGCTCCTTGCACGGGAATACGCAGTATTTT
- TRBD2 TRBJ2-1 TRBV15 CATSRGEGSVSYNEQFF TGTGCCACCAGCAGAGGGGAGGGTAGCGTTTCCTACAATGAGCAGTTCTTC
few - TRBJ2-2 TRBV2 CASSETAYTGELFF TGTGCCAGCAGTGAGACAGCTTACACCGGGGAGCTGTTTTTT
- TRBD1 TRBJ1-5 TRBV2 CASSGDSNQPQHF TGTGCCAGCAGTGGGGACAGTAATCAGCCCCAGCATTTT
few TRBD1 TRBJ1-2 TRBV7-9 CASSPTRQGLAGYTF TGTGCCAGCAGCCCAACCCGACAGGGATTAGCTGGCTACACCTTC
few - TRBJ1-2 TRBV6-5 CASKEGPRNGYTF TGTGCCAGCAAGGAGGGGCCCAGGAATGGCTACACCTTC
few - TRBJ2-6 TRBV27 CASSSVSGANVLTF TGTGCCAGCAGTTCAGTCTCTGGGGCCAACGTCCTGACTTTC
few - TRBJ2-2 TRBV2 CASAYRDTGELFF TGTGCCAGCGCGTACAGGGACACCGGGGAGCTGTTTTTT
few - TRBJ2-5 TRBV4-3 CASSQVFTPGETQYF TGCGCCAGCAGCCAAGTCTTTACTCCGGGGGAGACCCAGTACTTC
- - TRBJ1-4 TRBV7-2 CASSTQRGADEKLFF TGTGCCAGCAGCACACAAAGGGGCGCGGATGAAAAACTGTTTTTT
few TRBD2 TRBJ2-5 TRBV9 CASSAAGGQETQYF TGTGCCAGCAGCGCCGCGGGGGGTCAAGAGACCCAGTACTTC
- TRBD2 TRBJ2-5 TRBV30 CAWTPLAGGVETQYF TGTGCCTGGACCCCATTAGCGGGGGGCGTTGAGACCCAGTACTTC
- - TRBJ1-2 TRBV7-8 CASSLPLGGGGGYTF TGTGCCAGCAGCTTACCTCTGGGAGGGGGTGGAGGCTACACCTTC
- - TRBJ1-1 TRBV4-3 CASSQERLNTEAFF TGCGCCAGCAGCCAAGAGAGGTTGAACACTGAAGCTTTCTTT
- - TRBJ2-3 TRBV30 CAWDRSTDTQYF TGTGCCTGGGACAGAAGCACAGATACGCAGTATTTT
- - TRBJ2-1 TRBV7-3 CASSSFGDYNEQFF TGTGCCAGCAGCTCATTTGGTGACTACAATGAGCAGTTCTTC
- - TRBJ1-2 TRBV13 CASSSRTGYGYTF TGTGCCAGCAGCTCACGAACAGGGTATGGCTACACCTTC
- - TRBJ2-3 TRBV18 CASSNTDTQYF TGTGCCAGCTCAAACACAGATACGCAGTATTTT
few - TRBJ2-7 TRBV7-9 CASSLESSRRGNYEQYF TGTGCCAGCAGCTTAGAAAGTTCTAGGCGGGGCAACTACGAGCAGTACTTC
- TRBD1 TRBJ2-7 TRBV9 CASTWGTDSYEQYF TGTGCCAGCACATGGGGGACAGACTCCTACGAGCAGTACTTC
- TRBD1 TRBJ1-2 TRBV15 CATSRDFQGAGDYTF TGTGCCACCAGCAGAGATTTTCAGGGGGCGGGCGACTACACCTTC
- - TRBJ2-7 TRBV2 CAIPMGAYEQYF TGTGCCATCCCTATGGGGGCCTACGAGCAGTACTTC
few - TRBJ2-2 TRBV7-9 CASRGGTANTGELFF TGTGCCAGCAGGGGAGGGACAGCGAACACCGGGGAGCTGTTTTTT
- - TRBJ1-5 TRBV10-3 CAIIGRETRIQPQHF TGTGCCATCATTGGGCGCGAAACTAGAATCCAGCCCCAGCATTTT
few - TRBJ2-7 TRBV7-9 CASSEERFSYEQYF TGTGCCAGCAGCGAAGAGAGGTTTTCCTACGAGCAGTACTTC
- - TRBJ2-7 TRBV5-1 CASSLQAGYAYEQYF TGCGCCAGCAGCTTACAGGCAGGCTACGCCTACGAGCAGTACTTC
few - TRBJ2-1 TRBV4-3 CASSQTGTSLYNEQFF TGCGCCAGCAGCCAGACCGGGACGTCCCTCTACAATGAGCAGTTCTTC
few - TRBJ2-3 TRBV2 CASTRSQGGSDTQYF TGTGCCAGCACGAGGAGTCAGGGGGGTTCAGATACGCAGTATTTT
few - TRBJ2-6 TRBV28 CASSLWLASGANVLTF TGTGCCAGCAGTTTATGGTTAGCCTCTGGGGCCAACGTCCTGACTTTC
- TRBD1 TRBJ1-6 TRBV10-3 CAISRDRSTTDNSPLHF TGTGCCATCAGCAGGGACAGGTCAACCACAGATAATTCACCCCTCCACTTT
few TRBD2 TRBJ2-5 TRBV7-2 CASSFSGGVQETQYF TGTGCCAGCAGCTTTAGCGGGGGGGTCCAAGAGACCCAGTACTTC
- TRBD1 TRBJ1-5 TRBV15 CATSREGGGGRQPQHF TGTGCCACCAGCAGAGAAGGCGGAGGGGGCCGTCAGCCCCAGCATTTT
once - TRBJ2-7 TRBV11-2 CASKINGGVTDEQYF TGTGCCAGCAAGATTAACGGAGGAGTGACGGACGAGCAGTACTTC